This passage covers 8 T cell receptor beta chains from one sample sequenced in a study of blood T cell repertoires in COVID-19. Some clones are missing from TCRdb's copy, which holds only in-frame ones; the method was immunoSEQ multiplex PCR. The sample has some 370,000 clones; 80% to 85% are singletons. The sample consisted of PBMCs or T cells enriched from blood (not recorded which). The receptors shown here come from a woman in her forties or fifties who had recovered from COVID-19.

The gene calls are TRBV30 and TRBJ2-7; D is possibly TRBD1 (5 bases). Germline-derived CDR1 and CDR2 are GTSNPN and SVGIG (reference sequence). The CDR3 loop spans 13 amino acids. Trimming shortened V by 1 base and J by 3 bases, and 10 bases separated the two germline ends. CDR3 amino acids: CAWSAGQYYEQYF. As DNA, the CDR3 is TGTGCCTGGAGTGCTGGACAATACTACGAGCAGTACTTC.

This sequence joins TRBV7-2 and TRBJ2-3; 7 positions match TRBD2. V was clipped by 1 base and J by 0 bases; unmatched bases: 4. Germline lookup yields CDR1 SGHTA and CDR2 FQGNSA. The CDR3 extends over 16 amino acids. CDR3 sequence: CASSLGGGTSTDTQYF. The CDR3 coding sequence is TGTGCCAGCAGCTTAGGGGGGGGGACTAGCACAGATACGCAGTATTTT. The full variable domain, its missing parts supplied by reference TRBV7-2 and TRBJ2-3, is GAGVSQSPSNKVTEKGKDVELRCDPISGHTALYWYRQSLGQGLEFLIYFQGNSAPDKSGLPSDRFSAERTGGSVSTLTIQRTQQEDSAVYLCASSLGGGTSTDTQYFGPGTRLTVL.

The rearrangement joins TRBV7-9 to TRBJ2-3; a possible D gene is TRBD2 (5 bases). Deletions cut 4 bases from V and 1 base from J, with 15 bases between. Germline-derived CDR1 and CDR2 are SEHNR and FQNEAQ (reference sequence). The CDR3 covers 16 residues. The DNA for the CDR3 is TGTGCCAGCAGCTGGCCTCGGGGAGAGGGCACAGATACGCAGTATTTT. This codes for CASSWPRGEGTDTQYF.

The CDR3 spells CASSPRTGIVYEQYF. CDR3 DNA sequence: TGTGCCAGCAGCCCCCGGACAGGGATAGTCTACGAGCAGTACTTC. The chain has TRBV3-1 (or the pseudogene TRBV3-2) and TRBJ2-7; TRBD1 matches at 8 bases. CDR3 size: 15 residues. CDR1 is LGHDT and CDR2 is YNNKEL in the germline V gene (reference sequence). V was clipped by 4 bases and J by 3 bases; unmatched bases: 8.

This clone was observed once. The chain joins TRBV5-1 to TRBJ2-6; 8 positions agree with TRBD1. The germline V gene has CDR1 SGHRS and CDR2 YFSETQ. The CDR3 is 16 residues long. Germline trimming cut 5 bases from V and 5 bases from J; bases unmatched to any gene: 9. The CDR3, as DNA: TGCGCCAGCAGTTTACAGACAGGGGTTAGGGCCAACGTCCTGACTTTC. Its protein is CASSLQTGVRANVLTF.

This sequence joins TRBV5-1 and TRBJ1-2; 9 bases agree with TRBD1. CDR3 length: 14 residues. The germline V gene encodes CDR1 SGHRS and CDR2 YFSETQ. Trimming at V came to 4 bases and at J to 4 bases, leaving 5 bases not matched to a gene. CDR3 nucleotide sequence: TGCGCCAGCAGCGGGGGACAGGGTACCTATGGCTACACCTTC. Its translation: CASSGGQGTYGYTF.

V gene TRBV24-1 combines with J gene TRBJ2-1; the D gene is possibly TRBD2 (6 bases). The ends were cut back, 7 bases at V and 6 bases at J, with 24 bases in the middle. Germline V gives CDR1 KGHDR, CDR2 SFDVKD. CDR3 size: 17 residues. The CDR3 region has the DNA TGTGCCACCAGGACCCCTTGGGGACTCTCTAATTTCAATGAGCAGTTCTTC. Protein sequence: CATRTPWGLSNFNEQFF.

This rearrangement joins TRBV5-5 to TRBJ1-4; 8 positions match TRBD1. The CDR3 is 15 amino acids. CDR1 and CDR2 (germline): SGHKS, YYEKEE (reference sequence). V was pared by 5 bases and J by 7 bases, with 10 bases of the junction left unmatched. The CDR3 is CASRTTQGVREKLFF. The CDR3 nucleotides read TGTGCCAGCAGGACGACACAGGGGGTTCGTGAAAAACTGTTTTTT.